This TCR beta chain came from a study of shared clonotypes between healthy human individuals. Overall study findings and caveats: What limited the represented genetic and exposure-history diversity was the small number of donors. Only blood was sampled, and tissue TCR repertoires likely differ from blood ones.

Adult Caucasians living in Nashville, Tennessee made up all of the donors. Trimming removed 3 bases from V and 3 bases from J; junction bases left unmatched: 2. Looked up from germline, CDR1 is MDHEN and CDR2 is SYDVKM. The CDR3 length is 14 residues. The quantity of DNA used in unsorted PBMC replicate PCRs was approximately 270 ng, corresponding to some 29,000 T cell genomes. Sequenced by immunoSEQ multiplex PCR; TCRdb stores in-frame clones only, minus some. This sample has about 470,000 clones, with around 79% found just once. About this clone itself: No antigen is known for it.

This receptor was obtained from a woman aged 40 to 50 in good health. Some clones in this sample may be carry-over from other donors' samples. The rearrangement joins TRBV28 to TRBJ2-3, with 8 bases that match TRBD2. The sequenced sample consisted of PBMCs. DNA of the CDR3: TGTGCCAGCAGTTTTGCTAGCGGGACAGATACGCAGTATTTT. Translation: CASSFASGTDTQYF.